The 7 T cell receptor beta chains listed next were all sequenced from one sample in a study of blood T cell repertoires in COVID-19. The method was immunoSEQ multiplex PCR; TCRdb's version includes in-frame clones alone and lacks a portion of them. The table shows approximately 220,000 clones, with around nine tenths occurring only once. Sample: peripheral blood. Source of these receptors: a man aged 60-69 years with acute or convalescent COVID-19.

This clone came up a few times. The chain is built from TRBV28 and TRBJ2-7, with TRBD2 identical over 7 bases. V shed 6 bases and J 5 bases; nucleotides not matched to a gene: 10. The germline gives CDR1 MDHEN, CDR2 SYDVKM. The CDR3 sequence is 14 residues long. The CDR3 here is CASSSLSGRNEQYF. The DNA for the CDR3 is TGTGCCAGCAGCAGCCTTAGCGGGCGGAACGAGCAGTACTTC.

This clone was observed a handful of times. The chain has TRBV29-1 and TRBJ2-1, with TRBD1 matching over 7 bases. J lost 0 bases, V lost 7 bases, and 6 bases had no gene match. The CDR3 spans 14 residues. Germline V gene sequence: CDR1 SQVTM, CDR2 ANQGSEA. CDR3 nucleotide sequence: TGCAGCGCCGCGACAGGGAGCTCCTACAATGAGCAGTTCTTC. Translating gives CSAATGSSYNEQFF.

This clone has at least ten counts. The chain carries TRBV27 and TRBJ2-7; D is possibly TRBD1 (6 bases). The CDR3 spans 13 residues. Trimming removed 9 bases from V and 6 bases from J, with 18 bases in between. Germline V CDR1 and CDR2: MNHEY, SMNVEV (reference sequence). The DNA for the CDR3 is TGTGCCAGTGGATGGCCACAGGGCAGCGAGCAGTACTTC. As protein: CASGWPQGSEQYF.

This clone was seen once. The chain uses TRBV6-5 and TRBJ1-5; D is possibly TRBD1 (5 bases). Germline assignment: CDR1 MNHEY and CDR2 SVGAGI. V gave up 4 bases and J gave up 1 base, with 14 bases separating them. The CDR3 has 16 amino acids. CDR3 DNA: TGTGCCAGCAGTTGGGGACTCGGAAGGAGCAATCAGCCCCAGCATTTT. Its translation is CASSWGLGRSNQPQHF.

J is TRBJ1-1 and V is TRBV5-4; 7 bases match TRBD1. The CDR3 is made up of 14 amino acids. The germline gives CDR1 SGHNT, CDR2 YYREEE (reference sequence). The junction had 6 bases not matched to a gene; V was cut back by 4 bases and J by 3 bases. The CDR3 DNA is TGTGCCAGCAGCCCGACAGGGTGGCACACTGAAGCTTTCTTT. Encoded protein: CASSPTGWHTEAFF.

V usage is TRBV27 and J usage is TRBJ2-7; 7 positions match TRBD2. The germline V gene has CDR1 MNHEY and CDR2 SMNVEV (reference sequence). V was pared by 8 bases and J by 7 bases, with 14 bases of the junction left unmatched. The CDR3 is made up of 14 amino acids. The CDR3, as DNA: TGTGCCAGCCGACCGGGGGGATCCCGGCGTGAGCAGTACTTC. Its translation is CASRPGGSRREQYF.

This clone was recorded only once. The chain employs TRBV5-1 and TRBJ2-2, with TRBD2 as a possible D gene (6 bases). V lost 0 bases and J 2 bases, leaving 8 bases between the germline ends. The CDR3 has 15 amino acids. Germline V gene sequence: CDR1 SGHRS, CDR2 YFSETQ. CDR3 nucleotides: TGCGCCAGCAGCTTGGCCGGGGGTAACACCGGGGAGCTGTTTTTT. Residues: CASSLAGGNTGELFF. The complete variable domain, with remaining parts taken from reference TRBV5-1 and TRBJ2-2, reads KAGVTQTPRYLIKTRGQQVTLSCSPISGHRSVSWYQQTPGQGLQFLFEYFSETQRNKGNFPGRFSGRQFSNSRSEMNVSTLELGDSALYLCASSLAGGNTGELFFGEGSRLTVL.